The clone carrying this T cell receptor beta chain has just a few counts. Its antigen is as yet unknown. The sample belongs to a study of T cell repertoires in cytomegalovirus infection. In the study overall: Public TCR beta signatures indicated both CMV infection and matching HLA type.

Notes on the study in general: Identification of carriers of CMV plus the relevant HLA was performed using cumulative public TCR beta family frequency. HLA-C-restricted, CMV-specific TCR beta clonotypes were dominant ex vivo.

Germline CDR1 MNHNS, CDR2 SASEGT. The CDR3 has 15 residues. The V end was cut by 1 base, the J end by 4 bases, with 14 bases between. Using its own MiXCR run on the reads, TCRdb lists one record per CDR3 protein. The table shows around 630,000 distinct CDR3 sequences, with 20% to 25% occurring only once. Material: CD8+ T cells from PBMCs. The clonotype comes from a human donor in good health (CMV status not recorded). Some clones in this sample may be carry-over from other donors' samples. The V and J genes are TRBV6-1 and TRBJ2-7; D possibly matches TRBD1 or TRBD2 (5 bases each). The DNA of the CDR3 is TGTGCCAGCAGTGAAGTAGGGACGCATCGGTACGAGCAGTACTTC. Translation: CASSEVGTHRYEQYF.